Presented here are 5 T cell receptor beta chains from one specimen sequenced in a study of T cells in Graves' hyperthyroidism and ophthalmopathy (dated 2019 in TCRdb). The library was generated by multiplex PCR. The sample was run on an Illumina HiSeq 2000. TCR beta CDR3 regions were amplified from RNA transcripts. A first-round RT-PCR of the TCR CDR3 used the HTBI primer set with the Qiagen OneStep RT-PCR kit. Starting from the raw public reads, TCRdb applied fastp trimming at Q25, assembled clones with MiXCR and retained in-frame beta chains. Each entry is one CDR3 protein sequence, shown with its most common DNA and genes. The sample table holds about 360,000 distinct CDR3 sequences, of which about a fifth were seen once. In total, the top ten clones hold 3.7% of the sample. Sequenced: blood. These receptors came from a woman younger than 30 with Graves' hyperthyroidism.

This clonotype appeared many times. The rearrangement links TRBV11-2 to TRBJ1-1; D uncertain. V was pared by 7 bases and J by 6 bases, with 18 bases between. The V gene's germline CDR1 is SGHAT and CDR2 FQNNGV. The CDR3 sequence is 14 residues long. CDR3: CASTFPLEMAEAFF. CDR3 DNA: TGTGCCAGCACCTTCCCCCTAGAGATGGCTGAAGCTTTCTTT.

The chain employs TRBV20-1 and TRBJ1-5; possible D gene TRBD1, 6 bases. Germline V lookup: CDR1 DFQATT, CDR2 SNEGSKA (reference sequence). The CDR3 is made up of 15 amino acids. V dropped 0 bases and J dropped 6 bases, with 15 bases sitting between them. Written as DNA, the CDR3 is TGCAGTGCTAGAGATTACGAACAGGGCAGTCAGCCCCAGCATTTT. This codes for CSARDYEQGSQPQHF.

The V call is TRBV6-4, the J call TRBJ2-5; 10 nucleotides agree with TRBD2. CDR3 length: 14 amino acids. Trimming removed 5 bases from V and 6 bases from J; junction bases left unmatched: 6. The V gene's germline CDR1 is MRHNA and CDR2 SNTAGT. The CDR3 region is CASSLSGGAQTQYF. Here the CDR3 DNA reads TGTGCCAGCAGTCTCAGCGGGGGGGCGCAGACCCAGTACTTC.

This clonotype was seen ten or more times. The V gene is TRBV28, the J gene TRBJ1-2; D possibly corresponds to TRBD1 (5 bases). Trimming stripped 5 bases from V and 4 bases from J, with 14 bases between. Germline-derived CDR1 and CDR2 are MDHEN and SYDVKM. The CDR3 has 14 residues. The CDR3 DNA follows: TGTGCCAGCAGTACCGGGACGTGGGGCTATGGCTACACCTTC. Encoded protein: CASSTGTWGYGYTF.

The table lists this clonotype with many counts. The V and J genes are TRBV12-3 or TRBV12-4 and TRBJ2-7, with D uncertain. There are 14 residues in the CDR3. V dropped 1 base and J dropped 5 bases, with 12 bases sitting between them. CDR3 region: CASSLGILRDEQYF. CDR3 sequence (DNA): TGTGCCAGCAGTTTAGGGATTCTCCGGGACGAGCAGTACTTC.